This entry lists 6 T cell receptor beta chains sequenced from one sample in a study of T cell responses to AZD1222 COVID-19 vaccine. Measured with immunoSEQ multiplex PCR; TCRdb has only the in-frame clones, and not every one. The sample includes roughly 190,000 clones, 90% to 95% of them seen just once. The specimen comprised peripheral blood, sampled 28 days after the second AZD1222 dose. The receptor source for this set is an adult who received the AZD1222 COVID-19 vaccine.

The chain couples TRBV11-3 to TRBJ2-2, with 8 bases lining up with TRBD1. This CDR3 has 15 residues. The germline V gene has CDR1 SGHNT and CDR2 YENEEA. The J segment lost 6 bases and the V segment lost 4 bases, leaving 7 bases of the junction unmatched. The CDR3, as DNA: TGTGCCAGCAGCTCGTGGACAGGGAAGGCCGGGGAGCTGTTTTTT. Translation: CASSSWTGKAGELFF.

The gene calls are TRBV30 and TRBJ1-5, with 10 bases lining up with TRBD1. V shed 1 base and J 4 bases; nucleotides not matched to a gene: 4. Germline V lookup: CDR1 GTSNPN, CDR2 SVGIG (reference sequence). The CDR3 consists of 15 residues. The CDR3 sequence is CAWSGPGQGNQPQHF. The CDR3 DNA is TGTGCCTGGAGTGGGCCGGGACAGGGGAATCAGCCCCAGCATTTT.

This clone was recorded a few times. The J gene is TRBJ1-4, the V gene TRBV5-1, with TRBD1 matching over 8 bases. CDR1 is SGHRS, CDR2 YFSETQ, per germline. The CDR3 has 15 residues. Germline trimming cut 2 bases from V and 4 bases from J; bases unmatched to any gene: 4. CDR3 bases: TGCGCCAGCAGCTTCGACAGGGGCCATAATGAAAAACTGTTTTTT. The encoded protein is CASSFDRGHNEKLFF. Complete variable domain (other parts from reference TRBV5-1 and TRBJ1-4): KAGVTQTPRYLIKTRGQQVTLSCSPISGHRSVSWYQQTPGQGLQFLFEYFSETQRNKGNFPGRFSGRQFSNSRSEMNVSTLELGDSALYLCASSFDRGHNEKLFFGSGTQLSVL.

The chain has TRBV3-1 (or the pseudogene TRBV3-2) and TRBJ2-7; 8 bases map to TRBD1. The V and J ends lost 4 bases and 2 bases, in that order; junction bases with no gene match: 10. The CDR3 totals 16 residues. Germline V gives CDR1 LGHDT, CDR2 YNNKEL (reference sequence). The CDR3 DNA reads TGTGCCAGCAGCCCCACCGGGACAGGTTTTACCTACGAGCAGTACTTC. Translating it yields CASSPTGTGFTYEQYF.

This rearrangement joins TRBV12-5 to TRBJ1-6; a weak D match, TRBD1 (6 bases). Trimming left V 7 bases short and J 4 bases short, with 11 bases between. Looked up from germline, CDR1 is LGHNT and CDR2 is FRNRAP. This CDR3 has 14 amino acids. The CDR3 protein is CASDQGYYNSPLHF. CDR3 coding DNA: TGTGCTAGTGACCAGGGGTATTATAATTCACCCCTCCACTTT.

This chain joins TRBV27 and TRBJ2-5; no reliable D call. V was pared by 7 bases and J by 2 bases, with 11 bases between. Germline-derived CDR1 and CDR2 are MNHEY and SMNVEV (reference sequence). This CDR3 has 13 residues. The CDR3: CASTLDLQETQYF. CDR3 coding DNA: TGTGCCAGCACTCTGGACCTACAAGAGACCCAGTACTTC.